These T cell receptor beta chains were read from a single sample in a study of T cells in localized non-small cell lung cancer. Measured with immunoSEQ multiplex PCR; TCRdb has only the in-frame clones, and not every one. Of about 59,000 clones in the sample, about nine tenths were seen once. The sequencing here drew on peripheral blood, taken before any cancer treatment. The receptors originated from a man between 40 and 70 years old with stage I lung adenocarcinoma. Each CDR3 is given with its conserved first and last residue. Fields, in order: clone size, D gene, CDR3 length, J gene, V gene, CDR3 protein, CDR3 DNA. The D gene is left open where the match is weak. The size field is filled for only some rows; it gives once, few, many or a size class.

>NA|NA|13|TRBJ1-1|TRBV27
CASSPGGSGEAFF
TGTGCCAGCAGTCCCGGGGGTAGTGGTGAAGCTTTCTTT
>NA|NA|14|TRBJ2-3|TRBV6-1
CASSAERETDTQYF
TGTGCCAGCAGTGCTGAAAGGGAGACAGATACGCAGTATTTT
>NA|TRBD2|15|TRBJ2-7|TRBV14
CASSQTGLGAYEQYF
TGTGCCAGCAGCCAAACCGGACTAGGCGCCTACGAGCAGTACTTC
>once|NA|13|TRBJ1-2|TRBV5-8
CASSLTASAGYTF
TGTGCCAGCAGCTTGACCGCTAGTGCTGGCTACACCTTC
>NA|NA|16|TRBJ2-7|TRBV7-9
CASSLDLWGSSYEQYF
TGTGCCAGCAGCTTAGATTTGTGGGGGAGTTCCTACGAGCAGTACTTC
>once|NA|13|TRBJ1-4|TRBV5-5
CASSFPTNEKLFF
TGTGCCAGCAGCTTCCCAACTAATGAAAAACTGTTTTTT
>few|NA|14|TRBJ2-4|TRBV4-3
CASSQVASKNIQYF
TGCGCCAGCAGCCAAGTCGCCAGCAAAAACATTCAGTACTTC
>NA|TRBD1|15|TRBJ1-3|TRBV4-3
CASSQVRGPGNTIYF
TGCGCCAGCAGCCAAGTGAGGGGGCCTGGAAACACCATATATTTT
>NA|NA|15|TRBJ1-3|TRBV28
CASSFRGTNRNTIYF
TGTGCCAGCAGTTTTCGTGGGACAAATCGAAACACCATATATTTT
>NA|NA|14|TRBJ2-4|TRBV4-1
CASSPPQDKNIQYF
TGCGCCAGCAGCCCACCCCAAGACAAAAACATTCAGTACTTC
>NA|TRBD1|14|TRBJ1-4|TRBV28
CASIQTGSHEKLFF
TGTGCCAGCATCCAGACAGGGTCCCATGAAAAACTGTTTTTT
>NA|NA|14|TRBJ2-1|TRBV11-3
CASSRAAIADEQFF
TGTGCCAGCAGCCGGGCGGCCATAGCGGATGAGCAGTTCTTC
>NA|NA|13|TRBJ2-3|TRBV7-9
CASSLSLSDTQYF
TGTGCCAGCAGCCTCAGCCTGTCAGATACGCAGTATTTT
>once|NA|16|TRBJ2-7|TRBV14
CASSQEFGLASYEQYF
TGTGCCAGCAGCCAAGAGTTCGGGCTAGCTAGCTACGAGCAGTACTTC
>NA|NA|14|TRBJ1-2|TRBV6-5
CASSSIRGNYGYTF
TGTGCCAGCAGCTCTATCAGGGGCAACTATGGCTACACCTTC
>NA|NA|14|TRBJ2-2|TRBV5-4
CASSSSPHTGELFF
TGTGCCAGCAGCTCGAGCCCCCACACCGGGGAGCTGTTTTTT
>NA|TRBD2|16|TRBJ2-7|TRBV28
CASSLWASGSNYEQYF
TGTGCCAGCAGTTTATGGGCTAGCGGGTCTAACTACGAGCAGTACTTC
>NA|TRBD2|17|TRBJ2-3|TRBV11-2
CASSILTSGARTDTQYF
TGTGCCAGCAGCATACTGACTAGCGGGGCCCGCACAGATACGCAGTATTTT
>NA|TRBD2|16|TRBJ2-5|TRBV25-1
CASTQGGLAGGETQYF
TGTGCCAGCACCCAAGGAGGGCTAGCGGGAGGAGAGACCCAGTACTTC
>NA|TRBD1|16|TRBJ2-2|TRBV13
CASSWGQGRDTGELFF
TGTGCCAGCAGTTGGGGACAGGGGAGAGACACCGGGGAGCTGTTTTTT
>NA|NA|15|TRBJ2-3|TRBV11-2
CASSLGGASTDTQYF
TGTGCCAGCAGCTTAGGAGGGGCTAGCACAGATACGCAGTATTTT
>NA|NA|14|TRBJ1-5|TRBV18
CASSPGQGNGPQHF
TGTGCCAGCTCACCAGGGCAGGGGAATGGGCCCCAGCATTTT
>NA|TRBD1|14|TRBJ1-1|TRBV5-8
CASSLGQGGTEAFF
TGTGCCAGCAGCTTGGGACAGGGTGGCACTGAAGCTTTCTTT
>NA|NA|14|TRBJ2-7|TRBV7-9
CASSLAGSQYEQYF
TGTGCCAGCAGCTTAGCGGGGTCCCAATACGAGCAGTACTTC
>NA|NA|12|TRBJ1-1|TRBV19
CASSIGTPEAFF
TGTGCCAGTAGTATTGGGACACCTGAAGCTTTCTTT
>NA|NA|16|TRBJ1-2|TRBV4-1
CASSQGQGRINYGYTF
TGCGCCAGCAGCCAAGGGCAGGGACGGATTAACTATGGCTACACCTTC
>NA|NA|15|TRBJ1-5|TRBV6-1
CASSLSRDGNQPQHF
TGTGCCAGCAGCCTTTCAAGGGACGGCAATCAGCCCCAGCATTTT
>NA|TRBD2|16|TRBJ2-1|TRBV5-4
CASSLDLSSGRNEQFF
TGTGCCAGCAGCTTGGATTTGTCTAGCGGGAGGAATGAGCAGTTCTTC
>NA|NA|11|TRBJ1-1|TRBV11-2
CAAGQNTEAFF
TGTGCCGCCGGACAGAACACTGAAGCTTTCTTT
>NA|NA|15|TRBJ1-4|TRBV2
CASRSRTTRNEKLFF
TGTGCCAGCAGATCAAGGACAACTAGGAATGAAAAACTGTTTTTT
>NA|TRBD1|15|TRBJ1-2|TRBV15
CATSGLTGEGYGYTF
TGTGCCACCAGCGGGTTGACAGGGGAAGGCTATGGCTACACCTTC
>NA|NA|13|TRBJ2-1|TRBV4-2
CASSQEPHNEQFF
TGTGCCAGCAGCCAAGAACCACACAATGAGCAGTTCTTC
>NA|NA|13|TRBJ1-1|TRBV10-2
CASSKTGNTEAFF
TGCGCCAGCAGCAAGACGGGCAACACTGAAGCTTTCTTT
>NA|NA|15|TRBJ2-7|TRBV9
CASSVEGSGTYEQYF
TGTGCCAGCAGCGTAGAAGGTAGCGGTACCTACGAGCAGTACTTC
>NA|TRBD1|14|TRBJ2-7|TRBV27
CASSPGTGGYEQYF
TGTGCCAGCAGTCCCGGGACAGGGGGCTACGAGCAGTACTTC